The clone carrying this T cell receptor beta chain was detected only a few times. Its antigen remains unidentified. CD4+ T cell isolation took place after approximately 11 days of culture. Profiled with immunoSEQ multiplex PCR; TCRdb holds only in-frame clones, not every one. The sample shows 30,000 or so clones, more than 55% of them seen only once. There are 13 residues in the CDR3. Germline V gene lookup returns CDR1 SQVTM and CDR2 ANQGSEA. Trimming removed 7 bases from V and 2 bases from J, with 12 bases in between. This sample was taken from a study of vaccination effects on CD4 cells after COVID-19.

The material sequenced was CD4+ T cells from PBMCs cultured without peptide, taken before COVID-19 vaccination. This clonotype was obtained from a human donor who received a COVID-19 vaccine. This chain links TRBV29-1 with TRBJ1-3; D unclear. The CDR3 bases are TGCAGCGCGGACCCTGGGGCTGGAAACACCATATATTTT. It yields the protein CSADPGAGNTIYF.